What follows describes a single TCR beta chain. CDR1 is KGHSH, CDR2 LQKENI, per germline. Trimming took off 4 bases at V and 0 bases at J, with 10 bases between the two ends. CDR3 length: 15 amino acids. The source of the sample is a study of blood T cell repertoires in COVID-19. Across the study: The origin of the acute and convalescent COVID-19 samples was the United States, Italy and Spain. T cells, B-cell-depleted T cells, or PBMCs supplied cDNA or gDNA.

Authors' analysis steps: Amplifying reference gene primers gave estimates of nucleated cell counts. Repertoires were generated with immunoSEQ multiplex PCR, while TCRdb's copy carries only in-frame clones and drops some. Clone size and the V and J calls come from that table; the DNA yielded D and trimming. The sample includes 200,000 to 250,000 clones, around 84% of them seen just once. The receptor's source is an elderly woman with active or convalescent COVID-19. V gene TRBV18 combines with J gene TRBJ2-1; the D gene is possibly TRBD2 (5 bases). The sequenced sample was peripheral blood. In nucleotides, the CDR3 is TGTGCCAGCTCACGCACTGGGAGCTCCTACAATGAGCAGTTCTTC. Translation: CASSRTGSSYNEQFF.